These 11 T cell receptor beta chains originate from one sample sequenced in a study of CD4+ T cells in melanoma. Only in-frame clones appear in the TCRdb table, and some are missing; sequencing was by immunoSEQ multiplex PCR. The profile covers 55,000 or so clones, with over 60% appearing a single time and around 5% taken by the ten largest. The sample consisted of tumor tissue. The receptors stem from a human donor with melanoma.

The chain carries TRBV4-3 and TRBJ2-3; 9 bases map to TRBD2. This CDR3 contains 17 residues. The ends lost 0 bases at V and 6 bases at J; junction bases unmatched: 10. Germline CDR1 is LGHNA and CDR2 is YSLEER. CDR3 coding DNA: TGCGCCAGCAGCCAAGATGGCGCGGGGGGGAGATGGGATACGCAGTATTTT. Translated: CASSQDGAGGRWDTQYF.

This clone was counted between two and nine times. The chain employs TRBV5-6 and TRBJ1-5, with a tentative D call TRBD1 (5 bases). From germline, CDR1 is SGHDT and CDR2 YYEEEE. This CDR3 spans 15 amino acids. Trimming stripped 0 bases from V and 0 bases from J, with 7 bases between. The CDR3 nucleotides read TGTGCCAGCAGCTTGGGGACATTTAGCAATCAGCCCCAGCATTTT. It translates to CASSLGTFSNQPQHF.

The genes are TRBV29-1 and TRBJ2-3; TRBD2 agrees at 10 bases. CDR1 and CDR2 from the germline V gene are SQVTM and ANQGSEA. The CDR3 is made up of 14 amino acids. Trimming removed 6 bases from V and 5 bases from J; junction bases left unmatched: 8. The CDR3 DNA reads as TGCAGCGTCGCGCCCCTAGCGGGGGAAGATACGCAGTATTTT. Its protein is CSVAPLAGEDTQYF.

This sequence joins TRBV7-9 and TRBJ2-2, with 7 bases matching TRBD2. Germline V gene data show CDR1 as SEHNR and CDR2 as FQNEAQ (reference sequence). The CDR3 has 18 residues. The trim removed 1 base at V and 2 bases at J, leaving 10 bases unmatched. The CDR3 coding sequence is TGTGCCAGCAGCTTAGTCGTCCAGCGGGGACCTAACACCGGGGAGCTGTTTTTT. It yields the protein CASSLVVQRGPNTGELFF.

This clone appeared a single time. The chain carries TRBV27 and TRBJ2-7; TRBD1 agrees at 7 bases. The CDR3 consists of 15 residues. V dropped 6 bases and J dropped 2; count of bases not matched to a gene: 10. Germline values: CDR1 MNHEY, CDR2 SMNVEV (reference sequence). CDR3 loop: CASRLPGQYPYEQYF. The CDR3 DNA is TGTGCCAGCAGGCTCCCGGGACAGTATCCCTACGAGCAGTACTTC.

This clone showed up just a few times. The V and J genes are TRBV19 and TRBJ2-1, with 12 nucleotides matching TRBD2. Losses at the gene ends were 3 bases for V and 4 bases for J; bases not matched to a gene: 1. This CDR3 comprises 15 residues. Germline V lookup: CDR1 LNHDA, CDR2 SQIVND (reference sequence). CDR3 nucleotide sequence: TGTGCCAGTAGTATGGGGACTAGCGGGTACAATGAGCAGTTCTTC. Translating gives CASSMGTSGYNEQFF.

This chain connects TRBV5-1 to TRBJ2-1; 9 positions agree with TRBD1. This CDR3 is 15 amino acids long. The germline V gene has CDR1 SGHRS and CDR2 YFSETQ. V dropped 0 bases and J dropped 8; count of bases not matched to a gene: 6. DNA of the CDR3: TGCGCCAGCAGCTTGGCCGACAGGGACAGGGATGAGCAGTTCTTC. This codes for CASSLADRDRDEQFF. Supplemented by reference TRBV5-1 and TRBJ2-1, the full variable domain reads KAGVTQTPRYLIKTRGQQVTLSCSPISGHRSVSWYQQTPGQGLQFLFEYFSETQRNKGNFPGRFSGRQFSNSRSEMNVSTLELGDSALYLCASSLADRDRDEQFFGPGTRLTVL.

This clone has just a few counts. The chain has TRBV7-9 and TRBJ1-1; D remains unclear. Trimming removed 1 base from V and 7 bases from J, with 13 bases in between. Germline values: CDR1 SEHNR, CDR2 FQNEAQ (reference sequence). This CDR3 has 14 amino acids. The CDR3 sequence: CASSLDGHRGEAFF. DNA for the CDR3: TGTGCCAGCAGCTTAGATGGGCATCGGGGTGAAGCTTTCTTT.

The rearrangement links TRBV30 to TRBJ2-7, with 15 nucleotides matching TRBD2. The V and J ends lost 8 bases and 3 bases, in that order; junction bases with no gene match: 5. The CDR3 sequence is 14 residues long. Looked up from germline, CDR1 is GTSNPN and CDR2 is SVGIG (reference sequence). The CDR3 DNA reads as TGTGCCGGGACTAGCGGGGGGCAGGGCTACGAGCAGTACTTC. Its translation: CAGTSGGQGYEQYF.

The chain combines TRBV7-9 with TRBJ2-7, with D perhaps given as TRBD1 or TRBD2 (5 bases each). Germline lookup yields CDR1 SEHNR and CDR2 FQNEAQ (reference sequence). This CDR3 spans 16 amino acids. V gave up 2 bases and J gave up 2 bases, with 16 bases separating them. Here the CDR3 DNA reads TGTGCCAGCAGCTTATATCAGGGAGTTCCTACCTACGAGCAGTACTTC. The encoded protein is CASSLYQGVPTYEQYF.

J is TRBJ1-2 and V is TRBV4-1; no clear D. CDR1 is MGHRA and CDR2 is YSYEKL in the germline V gene. This CDR3 contains 14 residues. Trimming removed 4 bases at V and 8 bases at J, with 17 bases between. The CDR3 region is CASSLTGTEVGYTF. The CDR3 region has the DNA TGCGCCAGCAGCCTTACCGGTACGGAGGTGGGCTACACCTTC.